This T cell receptor beta chain was retrieved from a study of OX40 agonist ivuxolimab in advanced cancers. Study as a whole: Intravenous ivuxolimab was administered to patients every 2 weeks at 0.01 to 10 mg/kg.

Germline CDR1 reads SGHRS; CDR2 reads YFSETQ. The CDR3 has 17 residues. After removal of 3 bases from V and 6 bases from J, the junction contained 13 bases not matched to a gene. TCRdb keeps only in-frame clones here, not all; method: immunoSEQ multiplex PCR. Among tens of thousands of clones listed, under 90% were seen once. The chain combines TRBV5-1 with TRBJ2-1, with 9 bases matching TRBD1. The input for sequencing was CD4+ or CD8+ T cells sorted from blood, taken in a trial of the OX40 agonist ivuxolimab. The receptor's source is an adult with an advanced solid tumor such as melanoma, head and neck, liver or kidney cancer. The CDR3 spells CASSSSTGTGPGNEQFF. The DNA of the CDR3 is TGCGCCAGCAGCTCATCTACCGGGACAGGGCCCGGCAATGAGCAGTTCTTC.